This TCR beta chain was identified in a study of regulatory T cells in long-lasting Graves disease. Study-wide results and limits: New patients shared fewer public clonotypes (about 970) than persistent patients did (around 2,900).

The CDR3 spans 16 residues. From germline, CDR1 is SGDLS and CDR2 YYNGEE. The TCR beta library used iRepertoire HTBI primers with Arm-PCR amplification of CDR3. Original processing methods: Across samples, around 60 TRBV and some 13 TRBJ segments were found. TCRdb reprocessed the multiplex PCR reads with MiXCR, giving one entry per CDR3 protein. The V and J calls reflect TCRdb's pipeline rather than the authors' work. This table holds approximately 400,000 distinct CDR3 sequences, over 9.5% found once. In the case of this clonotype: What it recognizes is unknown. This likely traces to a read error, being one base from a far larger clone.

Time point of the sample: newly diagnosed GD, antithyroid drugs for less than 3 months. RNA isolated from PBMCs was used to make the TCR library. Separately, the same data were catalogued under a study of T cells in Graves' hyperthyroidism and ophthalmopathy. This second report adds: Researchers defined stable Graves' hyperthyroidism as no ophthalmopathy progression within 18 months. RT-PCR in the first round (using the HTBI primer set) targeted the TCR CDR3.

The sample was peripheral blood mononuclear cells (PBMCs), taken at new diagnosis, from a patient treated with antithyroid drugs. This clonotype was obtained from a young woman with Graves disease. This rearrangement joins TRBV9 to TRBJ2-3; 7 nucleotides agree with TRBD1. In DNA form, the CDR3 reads TGTGCCAGCAGCGCGCCCGGGACAGAACACACAGATGCGCAGTATTTT. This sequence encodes CASSAPGTEHTDAQYF.